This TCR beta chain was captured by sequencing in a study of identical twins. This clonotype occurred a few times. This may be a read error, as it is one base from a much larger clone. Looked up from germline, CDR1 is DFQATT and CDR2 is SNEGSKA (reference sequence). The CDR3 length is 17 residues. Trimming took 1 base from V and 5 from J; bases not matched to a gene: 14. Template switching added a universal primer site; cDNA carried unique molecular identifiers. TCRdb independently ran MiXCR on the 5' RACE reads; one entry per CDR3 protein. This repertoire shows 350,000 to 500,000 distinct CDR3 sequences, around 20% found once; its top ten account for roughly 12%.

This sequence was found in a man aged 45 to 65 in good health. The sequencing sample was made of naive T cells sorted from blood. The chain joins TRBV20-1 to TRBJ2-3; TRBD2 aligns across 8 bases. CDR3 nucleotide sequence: TGCAGTGCTAGAGCGCTTGACCCGACTAGCGTTCAAGATACGCAGTATTTT. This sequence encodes CSARALDPTSVQDTQYF.